The 3 T cell receptor beta chains below were found in one sample sequenced in a study of shared clonotypes between healthy human individuals. The protocol was immunoSEQ multiplex PCR, while the TCRdb copy is restricted to in-frame clones and leaves out a portion. The table has under 600,000 clones, 95% to 98% seen once. Sequenced: naive CD4+ T cells sorted from blood. Subset noted: CD45RA+ positively selected. The receptors were sampled from a woman aged 25 to 39 in good health.

The CDR3: CASSEYRDIMNTEAFF. CDR3 nucleotide sequence: TGTGCCAGCAGTGAATACAGGGACATCATGAACACTGAAGCTTTCTTT. The chain joins TRBV6-1 to TRBJ1-1, with D possibly matching TRBD1 (6 bases). Germline V lookup: CDR1 MNHNS, CDR2 SASEGT. The ends were cut back, 2 bases at V and 0 bases at J, with 13 bases in the middle. CDR3 length: 16 residues.

The gene calls are TRBV6-4 and TRBJ2-1, with TRBD2 identical over 7 bases. V lost 10 bases to trimming and J lost 2 bases; unmatched junction nucleotides: 11. Germline CDR1 is MRHNA and CDR2 is SNTAGT. The length of the CDR3 is 15 residues. The CDR3 nucleotides are TGTGCCATCCGCCCGAGACTAGCACCCTACAATGAGCAGTTCTTC. Its protein product is CAIRPRLAPYNEQFF.

J is TRBJ2-7 and V is TRBV20-1, with D possibly matching TRBD2 (6 bases). Germline CDR1 and CDR2: DFQATT and SNEGSKA (reference sequence). V lost 1 base, J lost 10 bases, and 11 bases lay in between. The CDR3 loop spans 11 amino acids. Here the CDR3 reads CSARVEGLQYF. CDR3 DNA: TGCAGTGCTAGAGTGGAGGGGCTTCAGTACTTC.